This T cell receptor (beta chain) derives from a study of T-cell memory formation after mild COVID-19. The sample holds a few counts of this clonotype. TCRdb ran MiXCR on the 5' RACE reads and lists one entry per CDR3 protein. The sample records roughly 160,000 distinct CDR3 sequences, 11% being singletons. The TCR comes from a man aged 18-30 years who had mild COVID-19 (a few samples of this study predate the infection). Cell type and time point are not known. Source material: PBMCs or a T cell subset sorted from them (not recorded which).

DNA of the CDR3: TGTGCCAGCAGCCCCCGGACTAGCTCAGTCGGGGAGCTGTTTTTT. It yields the protein CASSPRTSSVGELFF. This chain uses TRBV7-8 with TRBJ2-2, with 8 bases aligning to TRBD2. The CDR3 loop spans 15 amino acids. J gave up 7 bases and V 5 bases, and 9 bases lay outside the gene matches. Germline V gives CDR1 SGHVS, CDR2 FQNEAQ. Complete variable domain (other parts from reference TRBV7-8 and TRBJ2-2): GAGVSQSPRYKVAKRGQDVALRCDPISGHVSLFWYQQALGQGPEFLTYFQNEAQLDKSGLPSDRFFAERPEGSVSTLKIQRTQQEDSAVYLCASSPRTSSVGELFFGEGSRLTVL.